This T cell receptor beta chain stems from a study of CD8 T cells in ankylosing spondylitis. Germline V gene sequence: CDR1 SGDLS, CDR2 YYNGEE. The CDR3 contains 15 residues. Trimming stripped 2 bases from V and 0 bases from J, with 9 bases between. This clonotype was observed a handful of times. The antigen remains undetermined. General study results and limits: Existing reports had already noted some motif variants in reactive arthritis synovial fluid and blood.

Using its own MiXCR run on the 5' RACE reads, TCRdb lists one record per CDR3 protein. The sample holds 90,000 to 120,000 distinct CDR3 sequences, 20% to 30% seen once. The receptor comes from a male donor with ankylosing spondylitis. This sequence joins TRBV9 and TRBJ2-1; the D gene is possibly TRBD2 (6 bases). The sequencing input was synovial fluid, either unsorted or a sorted T cell fraction (not recorded which). CDR3 sequence: CASSVTGDSYNEQFF. CDR3 DNA sequence: TGTGCCAGCAGCGTCACGGGGGACTCCTACAATGAGCAGTTCTTC.